A selection of T cell receptor beta chains follows, all from one sample in a study of blood T cell repertoires in COVID-19. The table came from immunoSEQ multiplex PCR; TCRdb's copy has only in-frame clones and leaves some out. The table includes fewer than 30,000 clones, 70% to 90% detected once. The specimen was peripheral blood. These receptors were collected from a woman aged 80 or over with COVID-19, enrolled during active disease. Both conserved end residues are part of each CDR3. The order of the fields is D gene, clone size, J gene, V gene, CDR3 protein, CDR3 DNA. D genes are given only for firm matches. Part of the rows lack a size; the others show once, few, many or a class for expanded clones.

d_call: TRBD1
clone_size: once
j_call: TRBJ1-5
v_call: TRBV19
cdr3_aa: CASSIEGTGVQPQHF
cdr3_nt: TGTGCCAGTAGTATAGAGGGGACAGGGGTTCAGCCCCAGCATTTT

d_call: NA
clone_size: NA
j_call: TRBJ1-2
v_call: TRBV10-3
cdr3_aa: CAITETGDGYTF
cdr3_nt: TGTGCCATCACCGAGACGGGGGATGGCTACACCTTC

d_call: TRBD1
clone_size: NA
j_call: TRBJ1-1
v_call: TRBV3-1/TRBV3-2
cdr3_aa: CASSHSDRGQGEAFF
cdr3_nt: TGTGCCAGCAGTCACTCGGACAGGGGGCAAGGTGAAGCTTTCTTT

d_call: TRBD2
clone_size: NA
j_call: TRBJ2-5
v_call: TRBV25-1
cdr3_aa: CASSPGERGEETQYF
cdr3_nt: TGTGCCAGCAGCCCCGGGGAGCGGGGGGAAGAGACCCAGTACTTC

d_call: NA
clone_size: NA
j_call: TRBJ2-1
v_call: TRBV10-2
cdr3_aa: CASSVIREWQFF
cdr3_nt: TGCGCCAGCAGCGTAATCCGGGAGTGGCAGTTCTTC

d_call: NA
clone_size: NA
j_call: TRBJ1-1
v_call: TRBV5-1
cdr3_aa: CASSLQGVGTEAFF
cdr3_nt: TGCGCCAGCAGCTTACAAGGGGTAGGCACTGAAGCTTTCTTT

d_call: TRBD2
clone_size: NA
j_call: TRBJ2-7
v_call: TRBV19
cdr3_aa: CASSTGLAGAYEQYF
cdr3_nt: TGTGCCAGTAGTACCGGACTAGCGGGGGCCTACGAGCAGTACTTC

d_call: NA
clone_size: NA
j_call: TRBJ1-1
v_call: TRBV2
cdr3_aa: CASLRDRGVNTEAFF
cdr3_nt: TGTGCCAGCCTGCGGGACCGGGGGGTGAACACTGAAGCTTTCTTT

d_call: NA
clone_size: NA
j_call: TRBJ1-2
v_call: TRBV3-1/TRBV3-2
cdr3_aa: CASSQDFQDRRDGHGYTF
cdr3_nt: TGTGCCAGCAGCCAAGATTTTCAGGATAGGAGGGATGGGCATGGCTACACCTTC

d_call: NA
clone_size: NA
j_call: TRBJ2-7
v_call: TRBV6-5
cdr3_aa: CASSYSPESSYEQYF
cdr3_nt: TGTGCCAGCAGTTACTCTCCGGAGAGCTCCTACGAGCAGTACTTC

d_call: NA
clone_size: NA
j_call: TRBJ1-1
v_call: TRBV27
cdr3_aa: CASSTTGMNTEAFF
cdr3_nt: TGTGCCAGCAGTACGACAGGAATGAACACTGAAGCTTTCTTT

d_call: TRBD2
clone_size: NA
j_call: TRBJ2-3
v_call: TRBV7-9
cdr3_aa: CASSLAASGGGYTQYF
cdr3_nt: TGTGCCAGCAGCTTAGCCGCTAGCGGGGGGGGCTATACGCAGTATTTT

d_call: NA
clone_size: NA
j_call: TRBJ1-3
v_call: TRBV20-1
cdr3_aa: CSASSGRNTIYF
cdr3_nt: TGCAGTGCTAGTTCAGGTCGGAACACCATATATTTT

d_call: NA
clone_size: few
j_call: TRBJ2-2
v_call: TRBV9
cdr3_aa: CASSVAEGELFF
cdr3_nt: TGTGCCAGCAGCGTAGCGGAGGGGGAGCTGTTTTTT

d_call: TRBD1
clone_size: NA
j_call: TRBJ1-1
v_call: TRBV5-1
cdr3_aa: CASSSGTGGRDTEAFF
cdr3_nt: TGCGCCAGCAGCTCCGGGACAGGGGGCCGGGACACTGAAGCTTTCTTT

d_call: NA
clone_size: NA
j_call: TRBJ1-1
v_call: TRBV2
cdr3_aa: CAVLKTGDTEAFF
cdr3_nt: TGTGCTGTTCTAAAGACCGGGGACACTGAAGCTTTCTTT

d_call: TRBD2
clone_size: NA
j_call: TRBJ2-2
v_call: TRBV5-1
cdr3_aa: CASSHTGTSGGTLNTGELFF
cdr3_nt: TGCGCCAGCAGCCACACCGGGACTAGCGGGGGGACCCTTAACACCGGGGAGCTGTTTTTT

d_call: NA
clone_size: NA
j_call: TRBJ2-1
v_call: TRBV19
cdr3_aa: CASSIDAGARYNEQFF
cdr3_nt: TGTGCCAGTAGTATCGATGCGGGGGCCAGATACAATGAGCAGTTCTTC

d_call: NA
clone_size: NA
j_call: TRBJ2-7
v_call: TRBV14
cdr3_aa: CASSQEKGWYEQYF
cdr3_nt: TGTGCCAGCAGCCAGGAGAAGGGGTGGTACGAGCAGTACTTC

d_call: TRBD2
clone_size: NA
j_call: TRBJ2-7
v_call: TRBV3-1/TRBV3-2
cdr3_aa: CASSPGRSGRYEQYF
cdr3_nt: TGTGCCAGCAGCCCTGGGAGGAGCGGGAGGTACGAGCAGTACTTC

d_call: TRBD1
clone_size: NA
j_call: TRBJ1-3
v_call: TRBV10-2
cdr3_aa: CASSEATGVVSGNTIYF
cdr3_nt: TGCGCCAGCAGTGAGGCGACAGGGGTAGTGTCTGGAAACACCATATATTTT

d_call: NA
clone_size: NA
j_call: TRBJ1-1
v_call: TRBV24-1
cdr3_aa: CATSAGRGTEAFF
cdr3_nt: TGTGCCACCAGTGCGGGCAGGGGCACTGAAGCTTTCTTT

d_call: NA
clone_size: NA
j_call: TRBJ2-3
v_call: TRBV7-4
cdr3_aa: CASNPRLRGCTDTQYF
cdr3_nt: TGTGCCAGCAACCCCCGGCTACGAGGATGCACAGATACGCAGTATTTT

d_call: NA
clone_size: NA
j_call: TRBJ2-1
v_call: TRBV14
cdr3_aa: CASSQDRVDTYNEQFF
cdr3_nt: TGTGCCAGCAGCCAAGATCGGGTAGATACCTACAATGAGCAGTTCTTC

d_call: NA
clone_size: few
j_call: TRBJ1-5
v_call: TRBV2
cdr3_aa: CASSEFRGANQPQHF
cdr3_nt: TGTGCCAGCAGTGAATTCAGGGGAGCAAATCAGCCCCAGCATTTT

d_call: NA
clone_size: NA
j_call: TRBJ2-2
v_call: TRBV28
cdr3_aa: CASRSAGIDTGELFF
cdr3_nt: TGTGCCAGCAGGTCCGCAGGGATTGACACCGGGGAGCTGTTTTTT

d_call: NA
clone_size: once
j_call: TRBJ2-1
v_call: TRBV27
cdr3_aa: CASSSLGVLVNNEQFF
cdr3_nt: TGTGCCAGCAGTTCTCTCGGGGTGCTGGTGAACAATGAGCAGTTCTTC

d_call: NA
clone_size: once
j_call: TRBJ2-3
v_call: TRBV5-1
cdr3_aa: CASSLELPGTDTQYF
cdr3_nt: TGCGCCAGCAGCTTGGAACTACCGGGCACAGATACGCAGTATTTT

d_call: NA
clone_size: few
j_call: TRBJ2-7
v_call: TRBV7-2
cdr3_aa: CASSLWRLEQYF
cdr3_nt: TGTGCCAGCAGCTTATGGCGGCTGGAGCAGTACTTC

d_call: NA
clone_size: NA
j_call: TRBJ1-2
v_call: TRBV2
cdr3_aa: CASSEVDSNYGYTF
cdr3_nt: TGTGCCAGCAGTGAAGTTGACAGTAACTATGGCTACACCTTC

d_call: NA
clone_size: NA
j_call: TRBJ2-3
v_call: TRBV9
cdr3_aa: CASSVAPTGTDTQYF
cdr3_nt: TGTGCCAGCAGCGTAGCCCCGACTGGCACAGATACGCAGTATTTT

d_call: NA
clone_size: NA
j_call: TRBJ2-2
v_call: TRBV14
cdr3_aa: CASSPNRAGTGELFF
cdr3_nt: TGTGCCAGCAGCCCAAATCGGGCGGGCACCGGGGAGCTGTTTTTT

d_call: NA
clone_size: NA
j_call: TRBJ2-7
v_call: TRBV14
cdr3_aa: CASSRAQGLSYEQYF
cdr3_nt: TGTGCCAGCAGCCGGGCCCAAGGACTTTCCTACGAGCAGTACTTC

d_call: TRBD1
clone_size: NA
j_call: TRBJ1-4
v_call: TRBV12-5
cdr3_aa: CASGLAQTGGISNEKLFF
cdr3_nt: TGTGCTAGTGGTTTGGCTCAGACAGGGGGCATATCTAATGAAAAACTGTTTTTT

d_call: NA
clone_size: NA
j_call: TRBJ1-6
v_call: TRBV10-2
cdr3_aa: CASSDTYNSPLHF
cdr3_nt: TGCGCCAGCAGTGACACCTATAATTCACCCCTCCACTTT

d_call: NA
clone_size: NA
j_call: TRBJ2-7
v_call: TRBV5-4
cdr3_aa: CASSFVGGRQYF
cdr3_nt: TGTGCCAGCAGCTTCGTGGGGGGGCGGCAGTACTTC

d_call: TRBD2
clone_size: few
j_call: TRBJ2-2
v_call: TRBV18
cdr3_aa: CASSPLQRGTNTGELFF
cdr3_nt: TGTGCCAGCTCACCCCTGCAGCGGGGAACGAACACCGGGGAGCTGTTTTTT

d_call: NA
clone_size: NA
j_call: TRBJ1-1
v_call: TRBV12-3/TRBV12-4
cdr3_aa: CASRGLTEAFF
cdr3_nt: TGTGCCAGCAGGGGACTCACTGAAGCTTTCTTT

d_call: TRBD1
clone_size: NA
j_call: TRBJ1-2
v_call: TRBV3-1/TRBV3-2
cdr3_aa: CASSAQGSRYGYTF
cdr3_nt: TGTGCCAGCAGCGCACAGGGGTCGAGGTATGGCTACACCTTC

d_call: NA
clone_size: NA
j_call: TRBJ1-1
v_call: TRBV30
cdr3_aa: CAWSVLVGGTEAFF
cdr3_nt: TGTGCCTGGAGTGTACTGGTGGGAGGTACTGAAGCTTTCTTT